This T cell receptor beta chain was found in a study of CDR3 diversity in severe acne. The CDR3 totals 11 residues. Trimming removed 1 base from V and 8 bases from J, with 5 bases in between. Germline loops: CDR1 SGHDN, CDR2 FVKESK. TCRdb reprocessed the PCR reads via MiXCR and lists one record per CDR3 protein. The sample holds roughly 81,000 distinct CDR3 sequences; 45% to 55% are singletons and the top ten take about a tenth. The chain recombines TRBV14 with TRBJ1-2, with D unclear. Sequenced material: blood. This TCR was recovered from a male donor in good health, serving as a control. CDR3 protein: CASSQVGGYTF. The CDR3, as DNA: TGTGCCAGCAGCCAAGTTGGGGGCTACACCTTC.